These T cell receptor beta chains were read from a single sample in a study of human T cells and chemical hapten exposure. TCRdb re-called the RACE reads with MiXCR, one entry per CDR3 protein. The sample records 350,000 or so distinct CDR3 sequences, under 8% being singletons. The sequencing used whole blood, collected in connection with sensitization to the hapten diphenylcyclopropenone (DPC). The receptor set was obtained from a young woman with alopecia areata. Some clones in this sample may be carry-over from other donors' samples. The CDR3 runs from the conserved cysteine through the conserved F or W. A D gene is named only where the DNA matches it firmly. Part of the rows lack a size; the others show once, few, many or a class for expanded clones.

d_gene: .
abundance: .
j_gene: TRBJ1-4
v_gene: TRBV5-1
CDR3aa: CASGPGPSNEKLFF
CDR3nt: TGCGCCAGCGGGCCGGGACCCAGTAATGAAAAACTGTTTTTT

d_gene: .
abundance: many
j_gene: TRBJ1-1
v_gene: TRBV7-9
CDR3aa: CASSSTIDGGAFF
CDR3nt: TGTGCCAGCAGTTCAACTATTGACGGGGGAGCTTTCTTT

d_gene: .
abundance: few
j_gene: TRBJ2-5
v_gene: TRBV5-6
CDR3aa: CASSRDNLQETQYF
CDR3nt: TGTGCCAGCAGCCGGGACAACTTGCAAGAGACCCAGTACTTC

d_gene: TRBD2
abundance: .
j_gene: TRBJ2-3
v_gene: TRBV10-3
CDR3aa: CAISESLSLTVAGATDTQYF
CDR3nt: TGTGCCATCAGTGAGTCGTTATCATTGACTGTAGCGGGGGCCACAGATACGCAGTATTTT

d_gene: TRBD1
abundance: .
j_gene: TRBJ2-3
v_gene: TRBV28
CDR3aa: CASSSGGAPTDTQYF
CDR3nt: TGTGCCAGCAGTTCAGGGGGCGCCCCCACTGATACGCAGTATTTT

d_gene: .
abundance: few
j_gene: TRBJ1-2
v_gene: TRBV4-2
CDR3aa: CASSQDSGVDYGYTF
CDR3nt: TGTGCCAGCAGCCAAGATTCGGGCGTGGACTATGGCTACACCTTC

d_gene: .
abundance: .
j_gene: TRBJ2-6
v_gene: TRBV4-3
CDR3aa: CASRTTGSGANVLTF
CDR3nt: TGCGCCAGCAGGACTACAGGGAGTGGGGCCAACGTCCTGACTTTC

d_gene: .
abundance: .
j_gene: TRBJ1-6
v_gene: TRBV27
CDR3aa: CASSLSSPFNSPLHF
CDR3nt: TGTGCCAGCAGTTTATCGTCACCTTTTAATTCACCCCTCCACTTT

d_gene: TRBD1
abundance: .
j_gene: TRBJ2-5
v_gene: TRBV19
CDR3aa: CASSTPTGGLETQYF
CDR3nt: TGTGCCAGTAGTACACCGACAGGGGGCCTAGAGACCCAGTACTTC

d_gene: TRBD1
abundance: .
j_gene: TRBJ1-2
v_gene: TRBV11-2
CDR3aa: CASSPPTLFTGDYGYTF
CDR3nt: TGTGCCAGCAGCCCACCGACCCTGTTTACAGGGGACTATGGCTACACCTTC

d_gene: .
abundance: many
j_gene: TRBJ2-2
v_gene: TRBV7-6
CDR3aa: CASSLAQGGTGELFF
CDR3nt: TGTGCCAGCAGCTTAGCCCAGGGGGGCACCGGGGAGCTGTTTTTT

d_gene: TRBD2
abundance: many
j_gene: TRBJ2-3
v_gene: TRBV6-5
CDR3aa: CASSPGGSGENTQYF
CDR3nt: TGTGCCAGCAGCCCCGGTGGGAGCGGGGAAAATACGCAGTATTTT

d_gene: TRBD2
abundance: .
j_gene: TRBJ2-7
v_gene: TRBV18
CDR3aa: CASSPLAGGTSYEQYF
CDR3nt: TGTGCCAGCTCACCACTCGCGGGGGGGACGTCCTACGAGCAGTACTTC

d_gene: .
abundance: few
j_gene: TRBJ1-2
v_gene: TRBV27
CDR3aa: CASSLSLGVARSGYTF
CDR3nt: TGTGCCAGCAGTTTATCGCTAGGCGTAGCGCGGTCGGGCTACACCTTC

d_gene: .
abundance: many
j_gene: TRBJ1-2
v_gene: TRBV7-9
CDR3aa: CASSLDPSNYGYTF
CDR3nt: TGTGCCAGCAGCTTAGACCCATCAAACTATGGCTACACCTTC

d_gene: .
abundance: many
j_gene: TRBJ2-5
v_gene: TRBV5-1
CDR3aa: CASQNWDETYKETQYF
CDR3nt: TGCGCCAGCCAAAATTGGGACGAGACTTATAAAGAGACCCAGTACTTC

d_gene: .
abundance: .
j_gene: TRBJ1-5
v_gene: TRBV5-8
CDR3aa: CASSLAFGVGQPQHF
CDR3nt: TGTGCCAGCAGCTTAGCTTTTGGTGTGGGTCAGCCCCAGCATTTT

d_gene: TRBD2
abundance: .
j_gene: TRBJ2-3
v_gene: TRBV6-2/TRBV6-3
CDR3aa: CASKLNPGTSGADTQYF
CDR3nt: TGTGCCAGCAAACTGAACCCCGGGACTAGCGGGGCAGATACGCAGTATTTT

d_gene: TRBD1
abundance: many
j_gene: TRBJ1-1
v_gene: TRBV25-1
CDR3aa: CASSGGQGRTEAFF
CDR3nt: TGTGCCAGCAGTGGCGGACAGGGAAGAACTGAAGCTTTCTTT

d_gene: .
abundance: few
j_gene: TRBJ2-3
v_gene: TRBV27
CDR3aa: CASRRYATQITDTQYF
CDR3nt: TGTGCCAGCCGTCGGTATGCCACCCAAATCACAGATACGCAGTATTTT

d_gene: TRBD1
abundance: .
j_gene: TRBJ1-1
v_gene: TRBV29-1
CDR3aa: CSVSGQENTEAFF
CDR3nt: TGCAGCGTATCGGGACAGGAGAACACTGAAGCTTTCTTT

d_gene: TRBD2
abundance: few
j_gene: TRBJ2-1
v_gene: TRBV6-2/TRBV6-3
CDR3aa: CASSYPPGLAGGKEQFF
CDR3nt: TGTGCCAGCAGTTACCCTCCGGGACTAGCGGGGGGGAAGGAGCAGTTCTTC

d_gene: .
abundance: .
j_gene: TRBJ2-6
v_gene: TRBV28
CDR3aa: CASSSDFSGANVLTF
CDR3nt: TGTGCCAGCAGTTCAGACTTTTCTGGGGCCAACGTCCTGACTTTC

d_gene: TRBD1
abundance: few
j_gene: TRBJ1-2
v_gene: TRBV29-1
CDR3aa: CSVEGGRGQGYGYTF
CDR3nt: TGCAGCGTTGAAGGGGGCCGGGGACAGGGCTATGGCTACACCTTC

d_gene: .
abundance: many
j_gene: TRBJ2-1
v_gene: TRBV7-2
CDR3aa: CASSLAHEQFF
CDR3nt: TGTGCCAGCAGCTTAGCCCATGAGCAGTTCTTC

d_gene: .
abundance: many
j_gene: TRBJ1-1
v_gene: TRBV4-2
CDR3aa: CASSQDLAEGAFF
CDR3nt: TGTGCCAGCAGCCAAGATCTGGCCGAGGGAGCTTTCTTT

d_gene: .
abundance: .
j_gene: TRBJ1-3
v_gene: TRBV6-5
CDR3aa: CASSYSQAAGNTIYF
CDR3nt: TGTGCCAGCAGTTACTCACAGGCAGCTGGAAACACCATATATTTT

d_gene: .
abundance: .
j_gene: TRBJ2-2
v_gene: TRBV4-2
CDR3aa: CASSPGANTGELFF
CDR3nt: TGTGCCAGCAGCCCCGGGGCGAACACCGGGGAGCTGTTTTTT

d_gene: .
abundance: .
j_gene: TRBJ1-1
v_gene: TRBV6-6
CDR3aa: CASSYLPVLNTEAFF
CDR3nt: TGTGCCAGCAGTTACTTGCCAGTCCTGAACACTGAAGCTTTCTTT

d_gene: .
abundance: .
j_gene: TRBJ1-5
v_gene: TRBV6-2/TRBV6-3
CDR3aa: CASSYVNQPQHF
CDR3nt: TGTGCCAGCAGTTATGTTAATCAGCCCCAGCATTTT

d_gene: .
abundance: many
j_gene: TRBJ2-5
v_gene: TRBV5-1
CDR3aa: CASSAQGQETQYF
CDR3nt: TGCGCCAGCAGCGCACAGGGTCAGGAGACCCAGTACTTC

d_gene: .
abundance: many
j_gene: TRBJ2-3
v_gene: TRBV25-1
CDR3aa: CASSEFGEFSTAPYF
CDR3nt: TGTGCCAGCAGTGAATTTGGGGAGTTCAGTACCGCCCCGTATTTT

d_gene: .
abundance: .
j_gene: TRBJ2-1
v_gene: TRBV6-1
CDR3aa: CASSEGRWGPYNEQFF
CDR3nt: TGTGCCAGCAGTGAAGGCCGGTGGGGACCTTACAATGAGCAGTTCTTC

d_gene: TRBD2
abundance: few
j_gene: TRBJ2-2
v_gene: TRBV11-3
CDR3aa: CASSPGTRDTGELFF
CDR3nt: TGTGCCAGCAGCCCCGGGACTAGGGACACCGGGGAGCTGTTTTTT

d_gene: TRBD1
abundance: .
j_gene: TRBJ1-2
v_gene: TRBV6-5
CDR3aa: CASSRDSGGYTF
CDR3nt: TGTGCCAGCAGCCGGGACAGTGGCGGCTACACCTTC

d_gene: TRBD2
abundance: many
j_gene: TRBJ2-3
v_gene: TRBV3-1
CDR3aa: CASSQEFLSGGASTDTQYF
CDR3nt: TGTGCCAGCAGCCAAGAGTTTCTTAGCGGGGGGGCTAGTACAGATACGCAGTATTTT

d_gene: TRBD1
abundance: many
j_gene: TRBJ1-5
v_gene: TRBV7-2
CDR3aa: CASSSQGVSNQPQHF
CDR3nt: TGTGCCAGCAGCTCACAGGGGGTTAGCAATCAGCCCCAGCATTTT

d_gene: .
abundance: many
j_gene: TRBJ2-1
v_gene: TRBV7-2
CDR3aa: CASSHSGTNNNEQFF
CDR3nt: TGTGCCAGCAGCCATTCCGGGACGAATAATAATGAGCAGTTCTTC

d_gene: TRBD1
abundance: few
j_gene: TRBJ1-2
v_gene: TRBV7-8
CDR3aa: CASSWPGTGQGGYTF
CDR3nt: TGTGCCAGCAGCTGGCCCGGGACAGGACAAGGAGGCTACACCTTC

d_gene: TRBD1
abundance: many
j_gene: TRBJ1-6
v_gene: TRBV27
CDR3aa: CASSTGTGGYYSPLHF
CDR3nt: TGTGCCAGCAGTACTGGGACAGGGGGCTATTATTCACCCCTCCACTTT

d_gene: .
abundance: few
j_gene: TRBJ2-7
v_gene: TRBV21-1
CDR3aa: CASSKYLWAGSSPRGPGGPYEQYF
CDR3nt: TGTGCCAGCAGCAAATATCTGTGGGCGGGGTCGTCCCCTAGGGGGCCAGGTGGGCCCTACGAGCAGTACTTC

d_gene: TRBD1
abundance: many
j_gene: TRBJ2-3
v_gene: TRBV6-4
CDR3aa: CASSDGTGSTDTQYF
CDR3nt: TGTGCCAGCAGTGACGGGACAGGTAGCACAGATACGCAGTATTTT

d_gene: TRBD1
abundance: many
j_gene: TRBJ1-1
v_gene: TRBV3-1
CDR3aa: CASSYDRGLTLAFF
CDR3nt: TGTGCCAGCAGCTACGACAGGGGGCTCACCTTGGCTTTCTTT

d_gene: .
abundance: few
j_gene: TRBJ2-1
v_gene: TRBV6-6
CDR3aa: CASRVASEQFF
CDR3nt: TGTGCCAGCAGGGTCGCGAGCGAGCAGTTCTTC

d_gene: .
abundance: many
j_gene: TRBJ2-7
v_gene: TRBV10-3
CDR3aa: CAITPGADYEQYF
CDR3nt: TGTGCCATCACCCCCGGGGCGGACTACGAGCAGTACTTC

d_gene: TRBD1
abundance: few
j_gene: TRBJ2-3
v_gene: TRBV5-1
CDR3aa: CASSRGQGIGTDTQYF
CDR3nt: TGCGCCAGCAGCCGAGGACAGGGGATTGGCACAGATACGCAGTATTTT

d_gene: .
abundance: .
j_gene: TRBJ2-5
v_gene: TRBV4-3
CDR3aa: CASSQAGGETQYF
CDR3nt: TGCGCCAGCAGCCAAGCCGGTGGAGAGACCCAGTACTTC

d_gene: .
abundance: few
j_gene: TRBJ2-3
v_gene: TRBV6-2/TRBV6-3
CDR3aa: CASSQSVDTQYF
CDR3nt: TGTGCCAGCAGTCAATCCGTGGATACGCAGTATTTT